The present T cell receptor beta chain was sequenced within a study of blood T cell repertoires in COVID-19 (TCRdb year 2020). In the study overall: Collaborator samples came from the United States, Italy and Spain and covered acute and convalescent phases of COVID-19. The prospective study material was composed of cDNA or gDNA derived from T cells, B-cell-depleted T cells, or PBMCs. Subjects who had been exposed to COVID-19, were actively infected with it, or had recovered from it provided the deeply sampled blood TCRbeta repertoires that made up the dataset. A freely available public database, intended as a resource for researchers studying the immune response to SARS-CoV-2, is where the repertoires were released. Samples were obtained from the ongoing ImmuneRACE study (first 160 participants) and from over a thousand subjects provided by 6 global collaborators. Sample metadata almost always included a de-identified subject ID, COVID-19 status, age in years and sex. Where available, HLA class I and class II types were obtained from metadata supplied by the sample provider rather than from assay-based typing.

What the study reported, not specific to this receptor: The amount of clinical and demographic metadata varied by source and participant and was provided uncurated.

At the junction V is shortened by 3 bases and J by 5 bases, with 10 bases in between. CDR1 ENHRY and CDR2 SYGVKD were looked up in the germline V gene. The CDR3 covers 13 residues, taking in both the cysteine and the phenylalanine. Only the CDR3 DNA stays, 39 bases, in frame from base 1. In Seattle, one collaborating source enrolled patients while the infection was active and tracked those patients longitudinally over the course of disease. Whole blood was collected in K2EDTA tubes by collaborating institutions according to the institutions' own protocols. For TCRbeta analysis, collaborators shipped samples as frozen whole blood, isolated PBMCs, or DNA extracted from either of those sample types. As to this clone: No antigen is known for it. Per-base qualities were not stored, and no clone one base away is much larger.

The immunoSEQ Assay, a bias-controlled multiplex PCR, was used to amplify TCRbeta CDR3 regions from genomic DNA. Per the original workflow: The number of nucleated cells in each sample was estimated from the amplification of reference gene primers within the assay. To quantify the absolute abundance of each unique TCRbeta CDR3 rearrangement, sequence reads were collapsed and filtered. For each sample, productive Simpson clonality was calculated as the square root of Simpson's diversity index over productive rearrangements. TCRdb provides this immuneACCESS table in a form limited to in-frame rearrangements. Some clones are lacking; in checked studies, under half of them reflect an unresolved V gene, and why the rest are absent is not known. V, J and clone size are taken as reported in that table, and D and trimming were inferred from the DNA itself. The sample includes 200,000 or so clones, with 85% observed a single time. 0.9% to 0.95% of the sample is in the top ten clones.

This receptor was obtained from a man aged 55 to 70 with COVID-19, enrolled during active disease. The chain employs TRBV10-3 and TRBJ1-1, with the D gene call left open. Sequencing was carried out using peripheral blood. CDR3 protein: CAISDLRRTEAFF. The base sequence is TGTGCCATCAGTGATCTAAGGAGGACTGAAGCTTTCTTT.